This passage covers 26 T cell receptor beta chains from one sample sequenced in a study of T cell responses to AZD1222 COVID-19 vaccine. The method was immunoSEQ multiplex PCR; TCRdb's version includes in-frame clones alone and lacks a portion of them. The sample consists of 130,000 to 150,000 clones, around 90% of them appearing once. Here the sequenced sample was peripheral blood, taken on day 0 of AZD1222 vaccination. The receptors were sampled from an adult in good health.

The chain employs TRBV10-3 and TRBJ1-2; unclear D gene. V lost 8 bases and J lost 0, with 13 bases in between. This CDR3 contains 14 residues. Germline assignment: CDR1 ENHRY and CDR2 SYGVKD. This CDR3 reads CAIARAATNYGYTF. CDR3 nucleotide sequence: TGTGCCATCGCGAGGGCGGCAACTAACTATGGCTACACCTTC.

This clone ranks as medium-sized. The chain is built from TRBV6-2 or TRBV6-3 and TRBJ2-7; possible D gene TRBD2, 5 bases. The CDR3 contains 12 residues. V was pared by 0 bases and J by 5 bases, with 5 bases between. In germline, CDR1 is MNHEY, CDR2 SVGEGT. DNA for the CDR3: TGTGCCAGCAGTTACTCCGGGGACGAGCAGTACTTC. Translated: CASSYSGDEQYF.

This clone has more than one count but fewer than ten. The chain carries TRBV2 and TRBJ2-1, with 9 bases fitting TRBD1. The CDR3 length is 15 residues. V was clipped by 4 bases and J by 6 bases; unmatched bases: 7. CDR1 is SNHLY, CDR2 FYNNEI, per germline. In DNA, the CDR3 is TGTGCCAGCAGTGCGGGGACAGGGTGGCGCAATGAGCAGTTCTTC. Protein sequence: CASSAGTGWRNEQFF.

The chain employs TRBV20-1 and TRBJ1-5; D perhaps matches TRBD1 (5 bases). The CDR3 runs to 15 residues. The V end lost 3 bases, the J end lost 1 base, and 13 bases lay between the germline ends. The V gene's germline CDR1 is DFQATT and CDR2 SNEGSKA (reference sequence). The DNA for the CDR3 is TGCAGTGCTAGTCCCGCACCAGGGAGCAATCAGCCCCAGCATTTT. It encodes CSASPAPGSNQPQHF.

The CDR3 is CASSTGIWETQYF. The CDR3 region has the DNA TGTGCCAGCAGTACTGGTATTTGGGAGACCCAGTACTTC. The V gene is TRBV27, the J gene TRBJ2-5; D is uncertain. Germline lookup yields CDR1 MNHEY and CDR2 SMNVEV (reference sequence). This CDR3 has 13 residues. V lost 5 bases and J lost 5, with 12 bases in between.

The V gene is TRBV7-9, the J gene TRBJ2-5; D is perhaps TRBD2 (6 bases). The CDR3 length is 14 residues. Trimming removed 6 bases at V and 4 bases at J, with 15 bases between. Germline V gene sequence: CDR1 SEHNR, CDR2 FQNEAQ (reference sequence). Here the CDR3 reads CASSRGLGGETQYF. The CDR3 DNA is TGTGCCAGCAGTCGGGGATTGGGAGGAGAGACCCAGTACTTC.

The V gene is TRBV24-1, the J gene TRBJ1-1; D unresolved. The V gene lost 5 bases and the J gene lost 3 bases, with 18 bases spanning the gap. This CDR3 has 16 amino acids. Germline V lookup: CDR1 KGHDR, CDR2 SFDVKD. The CDR3 here is CATSASTGSGYTEAFF. CDR3 DNA: TGTGCCACCAGTGCCTCGACTGGTAGTGGGTACACTGAAGCTTTCTTT.

The J gene is TRBJ2-5, the V gene TRBV15; D gene uncertain. Trimming left V 3 bases short and J 4 bases short, with 6 bases between. Germline V gene sequence: CDR1 LNHNV, CDR2 YYDKDF (reference sequence). The CDR3 runs 12 residues. CDR3 region: CATSRLGETQYF. The CDR3 DNA follows: TGTGCCACCAGCAGGCTTGGAGAGACCCAGTACTTC. The full variable domain, with the rest looked up from reference TRBV15 and TRBJ2-5, is DAMVIQNPRYQVTQFGKPVTLSCSQTLNHNVMYWYQQKSSQAPKLLFHYYDKDFNNEADTPDNFQSRRPNTSFCFLDIRSPGLGDTAMYLCATSRLGETQYFGPGTRLLVL.

The rearrangement joins TRBV7-9 to TRBJ2-7, with 7 bases that match TRBD1. This CDR3 region has 17 residues. V gave up 5 bases and J gave up 2 bases; unmatched junction bases: 15. CDR1 SEHNR and CDR2 FQNEAQ come from the germline V gene (reference sequence). The CDR3 DNA is TGTGCCAGCAGCCCATATTATGAGACAGGGAGAACCTACGAGCAGTACTTC. Its protein product is CASSPYYETGRTYEQYF. Combining the CDR3 with reference TRBV7-9 and TRBJ2-7 gives the whole variable domain DTGVSQNPRHKITKRGQNVTFRCDPISEHNRLYWYRQTLGQGPEFLTYFQNEAQLEKSRLLSDRFSAERPKGSFSTLEIQRTEQGDSAMYLCASSPYYETGRTYEQYFGPGTRLTVT.

The CDR3 DNA reads TGTGCCAGCAGCTTATTAAGGAGCTCCTACAATGAGCAGTTCTTC. Protein product: CASSLLRSSYNEQFF. J is TRBJ2-1 and V is TRBV7-2, with D uncertain. The CDR3 extends over 15 amino acids. Per germline, CDR1 SGHTA and CDR2 FQGNSA. The germline V and J ends were trimmed by 2 bases and 0 bases, with 8 bases remaining between them.

CDR3 loop: CASSQDSVRRPELFF. The DNA for the CDR3 is TGCGCCAGCAGCCAAGATTCCGTCAGGCGTCCGGAGCTGTTTTTT. The chain links TRBV4-3 to TRBJ2-2, with D unresolved. The germline V gene has CDR1 LGHNA and CDR2 YSLEER. The CDR3 covers 15 residues. The germline V and J ends were trimmed by 0 bases and 10 bases, with 15 bases remaining between them.

V and J are TRBV9 and TRBJ2-2, with D perhaps matching TRBD1 (5 bases). Trimming shortened V by 0 bases and J by 6 bases, and 12 bases separated the two germline ends. There are 15 residues in the CDR3. Germline CDR1 SGDLS, CDR2 YYNGEE. CDR3 bases: TGTGCCAGCAGCGTAGTTCAGGGCGATGCCGGGGAGCTGTTTTTT. Translation gives CASSVVQGDAGELFF.

This clone was seen a handful of times. CDR3 DNA sequence: TGCGCCAGCAGCCAACACCCCGACAGGCCGTGGGAGCAGTACTTC. It is translated as CASSQHPDRPWEQYF. The genes are TRBV4-1 and TRBJ2-7; possible D gene TRBD1, 6 bases. Per germline, CDR1 MGHRA and CDR2 YSYEKL. Trimming stripped 2 bases from V and 7 bases from J, with 18 bases between. This CDR3 has 15 amino acids.

The chain carries TRBV3-1 (or the pseudogene TRBV3-2) and TRBJ2-1; D may be TRBD1 (6 bases). Trimming pared 4 bases from V and 10 bases from J, leaving 14 bases between. CDR1 is LGHDT and CDR2 is YNNKEL in the germline V gene (reference sequence). The CDR3 loop spans 13 amino acids. CDR3 amino acids: CASSRAGGSEQFF. CDR3 DNA: TGTGCCAGCAGCCGGGCTGGGGGCAGCGAGCAGTTCTTC.

About this clone itself: A junction boundary mismatches the germline segment, possibly from a read error. V is TRBV4-1 and J is TRBJ1-1; D may be TRBD1 (6 bases). This CDR3 comprises 14 residues. CDR1 is MGHRA, CDR2 YSYEKL, per germline. CDR3 coding DNA: TGCGCCAGCAGGGGGACACTTCTGAACACTGAAACTTTCTTT. Amino acids: CASRGTLLNTETFF.

The chain has TRBV6-1 and TRBJ2-7; D is uncertain. Germline V gene data show CDR1 as MNHNS and CDR2 as SASEGT. There are 15 residues in the CDR3. V was clipped by 2 bases and J by 2 bases, with 13 bases between them. This chain's CDR3 is CASSEQTIYTYEQYF. CDR3 DNA sequence: TGTGCCAGCAGTGAACAAACAATTTATACCTACGAGCAGTACTTC.

The chain combines TRBV19 with TRBJ1-4, with no clear D. CDR1 and CDR2 from the germline V gene are LNHDA and SQIVND (reference sequence). Trimming cost V 5 bases and J 5 bases, with 18 bases left between them. This CDR3 spans 16 amino acids. CDR3 in amino acids: CASSGWRDGKNEKLFF. The DNA for the CDR3 is TGTGCCAGTAGTGGGTGGCGAGATGGGAAAAATGAAAAACTGTTTTTT.

V gene TRBV6-2 or TRBV6-3 combines with J gene TRBJ2-7; 8 bases line up with TRBD2. The V and J ends lost 4 bases and 4 bases, in that order; junction bases with no gene match: 3. Germline loops: CDR1 MNHEY, CDR2 SVGEGT. This CDR3 contains 13 residues. CDR3 protein: CASSFGGGYEQYF. CDR3 sequence (DNA): TGTGCCAGCAGTTTCGGGGGGGGATACGAGCAGTACTTC.

The chain carries TRBV3-1 (or the pseudogene TRBV3-2) and TRBJ1-4, with TRBD1 matching over 9 bases. The germline gives CDR1 LGHDT, CDR2 YNNKEL (reference sequence). The V segment lost 6 bases and the J segment 6 bases; nucleotides outside the gene matches: 2. The CDR3 has 13 amino acids. The CDR3 reads CASRRQGDEKLFF. The DNA for the CDR3 is TGTGCCAGCAGGCGACAGGGGGATGAAAAACTGTTTTTT.

This clone was seen a handful of times. This sequence joins TRBV5-6 and TRBJ1-5, with D unclear. CDR3 size: 16 residues. CDR1 and CDR2 from the germline V gene are SGHDT and YYEEEE. V was shortened by 3 bases and J by 3 bases, with 16 bases between the two germline ends. CDR3 sequence reads: CASSSGLAGVNQPQHF. CDR3 DNA sequence: TGTGCCAGCAGCTCTGGGCTGGCTGGGGTCAATCAGCCCCAGCATTTT. Complete variable domain (other parts from reference TRBV5-6 and TRBJ1-5): DAGVTQSPTHLIKTRGQQVTLRCSPKSGHDTVSWYQQALGQGPQFIFQYYEEEERQRGNFPDRFSGHQFPNYSSELNVNALLLGDSALYLCASSSGLAGVNQPQHFGDGTRLSIL.

Only one count was recorded for this clone. CDR3 loop: CSVGQGIETQYF. DNA of the CDR3: TGCAGCGTTGGACAGGGGATAGAGACCCAGTACTTC. The gene calls are TRBV29-1 and TRBJ2-5; 8 nucleotides align to TRBD1. In germline, CDR1 is SQVTM, CDR2 ANQGSEA. The ends lost 4 bases at V and 4 bases at J; junction bases unmatched: 2. The length of the CDR3 is 12 residues.

The CDR3 nucleotides read TGTGCCAGCAGCAGAGGTGGGGGGAGCTCCTACGAGCAGTACTTC. Translation: CASSRGGGSSYEQYF. The chain uses TRBV9 and TRBJ2-7, with TRBD2 as a possible D gene (6 bases). Germline CDR1 and CDR2: SGDLS and YYNGEE. With 4 bases removed from V and 0 bases from J, the gap between germline ends came to 14 bases. There are 15 residues in the CDR3.

This chain uses TRBV5-6 with TRBJ2-3; D gene ambiguous. CDR3 size: 15 residues. CDR1 and CDR2 from the germline V gene are SGHDT and YYEEEE. The V and J ends lost 2 bases and 5 bases respectively, with 15 bases between them. The CDR3 nucleotides read TGTGCCAGCAGCTTTTTAGCAGGCCCGGAAGATACGCAGTATTTT. Translated: CASSFLAGPEDTQYF. The full variable domain, with the rest looked up from reference TRBV5-6 and TRBJ2-3, is DAGVTQSPTHLIKTRGQQVTLRCSPKSGHDTVSWYQQALGQGPQFIFQYYEEEERQRGNFPDRFSGHQFPNYSSELNVNALLLGDSALYLCASSFLAGPEDTQYFGPGTRLTVL.

The V gene is TRBV28, the J gene TRBJ1-5; the D is unclear. The V end was cut by 3 bases, the J end by 2 bases, with 11 bases between. CDR1 and CDR2 from the germline V gene are MDHEN and SYDVKM. This CDR3 is 15 amino acids long. CDR3 sequence (DNA): TGTGCCAGCAGTTTGGGCCCTCGTGGCAATCAGCCCCAGCATTTT. Translated: CASSLGPRGNQPQHF.

V and J are TRBV5-4 and TRBJ2-5, with D possibly matching TRBD1 (6 bases). The V gene lost 4 bases and the J gene lost 5 bases, with 24 bases spanning the gap. Germline CDR1 and CDR2: SGHNT and YYREEE (reference sequence). The CDR3 length is 17 residues. CDR3 residues: CASSLKLTGFGVETQYF. In DNA, the CDR3 is TGTGCCAGCAGCCTCAAACTCACAGGGTTCGGGGTCGAGACCCAGTACTTC.

The chain couples TRBV7-3 to TRBJ2-3, with 9 bases fitting TRBD2. The CDR3 consists of 16 residues. Looked up from germline, CDR1 is SGHTA and CDR2 is FQGTGA. Trimming took 0 bases from V and 12 from J; bases not matched to a gene: 13. This CDR3 is CASSLTVASSGTPQYF. The CDR3 region has the DNA TGTGCCAGCAGCTTAACAGTGGCTTCTAGCGGGACCCCACAGTATTTT.